There are many counts of the clone carrying this TCR beta chain. TCRdb independently ran MiXCR on the 5' RACE reads; one entry per CDR3 protein. Of approximately 240,000 distinct CDR3 sequences listed, about 3.5% are singletons. J lost 5 bases, V lost 3 bases, and 8 bases had no gene match. The CDR3 is 15 residues long. Germline CDR1 is SGDLS and CDR2 is YYNGEE. This record belongs to a study of T cells after yellow fever vaccination. The starting material was PBMCs, obtained 15 days after the yellow fever booster vaccination. V gene TRBV9 combines with J gene TRBJ2-5, with TRBD2 identical over 9 bases. The source is a man aged 18 to 35 who received the YFV17D yellow fever vaccine. For the CDR3, the DNA is TGTGCCAGCAGCGCGGGTTTAGCGGGGGATGAGACCCAGTACTTC. It encodes CASSAGLAGDETQYF. Full variable domain (missing parts from reference TRBV9 and TRBJ2-5): DSGVTQTPKHLITATGQRVTLRCSPRSGDLSVYWYQQSLDQGLQFLIQYYNGEERAKGNILERFSAQQFPDLHSELNLSSLELGDSALYFCASSAGLAGDETQYFGPGTRLLVL.